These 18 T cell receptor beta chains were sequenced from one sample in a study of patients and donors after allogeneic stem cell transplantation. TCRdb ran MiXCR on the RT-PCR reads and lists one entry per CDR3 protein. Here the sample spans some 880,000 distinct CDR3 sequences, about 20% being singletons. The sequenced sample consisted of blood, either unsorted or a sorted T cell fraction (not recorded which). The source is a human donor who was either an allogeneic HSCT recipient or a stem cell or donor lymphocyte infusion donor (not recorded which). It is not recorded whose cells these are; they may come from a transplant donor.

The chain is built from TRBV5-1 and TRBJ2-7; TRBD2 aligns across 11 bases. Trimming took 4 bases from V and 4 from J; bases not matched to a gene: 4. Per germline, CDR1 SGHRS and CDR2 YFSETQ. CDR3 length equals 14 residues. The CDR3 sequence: CASSTTSGAYEQYF. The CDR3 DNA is TGCGCCAGCAGCACGACTAGCGGGGCTTACGAGCAGTACTTC.

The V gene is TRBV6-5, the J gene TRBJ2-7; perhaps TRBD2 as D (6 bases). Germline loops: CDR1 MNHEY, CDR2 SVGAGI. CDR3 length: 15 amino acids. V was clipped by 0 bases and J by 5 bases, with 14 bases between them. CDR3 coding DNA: TGTGCCAGCAGTTACTCGAAGTTGGGGGGAGACGAGCAGTACTTC. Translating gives CASSYSKLGGDEQYF.

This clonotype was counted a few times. The DNA for the CDR3 is TGTGCCAGCAGCCGTATAACTGGAAGGTACCAAGAGACCCAGTACTTC. Translating it yields CASSRITGRYQETQYF. The chain couples TRBV3-1 to TRBJ2-5; D unclear. V shed 4 bases and J shed 0 bases, with 15 bases lying between them. The CDR3 spans 16 residues. Per the germline V gene, CDR1 is LGHDT and CDR2 is YNNKEL (reference sequence).

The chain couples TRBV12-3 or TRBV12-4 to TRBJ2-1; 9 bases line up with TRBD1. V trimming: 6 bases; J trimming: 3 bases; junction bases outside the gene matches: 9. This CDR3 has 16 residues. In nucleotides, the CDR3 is TGTGCCAGCAGACCGTCGGGGACAGGGTACTACAATGAGCAGTTCTTC. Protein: CASRPSGTGYYNEQFF.

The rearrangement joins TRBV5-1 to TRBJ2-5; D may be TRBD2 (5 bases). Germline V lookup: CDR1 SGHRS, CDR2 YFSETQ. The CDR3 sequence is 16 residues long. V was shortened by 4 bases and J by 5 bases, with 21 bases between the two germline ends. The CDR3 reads CASSDGLSSLGETQYF. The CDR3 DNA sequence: TGCGCCAGCAGCGATGGACTGTCTTCTCTCGGTGAGACCCAGTACTTC.

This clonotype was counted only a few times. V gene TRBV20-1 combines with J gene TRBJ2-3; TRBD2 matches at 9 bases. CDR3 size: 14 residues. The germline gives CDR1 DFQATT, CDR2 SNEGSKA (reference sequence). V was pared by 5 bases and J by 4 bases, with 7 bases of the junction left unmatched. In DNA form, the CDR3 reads TGCAGTGCTGCGGGGGGGGGCGGCGCAGATACGCAGTATTTT. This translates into CSAAGGGGADTQYF.

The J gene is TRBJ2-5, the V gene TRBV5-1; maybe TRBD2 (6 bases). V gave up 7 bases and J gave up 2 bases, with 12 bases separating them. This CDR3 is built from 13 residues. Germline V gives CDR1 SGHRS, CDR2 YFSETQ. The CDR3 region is CASQGGMQETQYF. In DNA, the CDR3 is TGCGCCAGCCAAGGAGGGATGCAAGAGACCCAGTACTTC.

The CDR3 loop reads CASSHPHRGRNNEKLFF. In DNA, the CDR3 is TGTGCCAGCAGCCATCCACACAGGGGGCGGAATAATGAAAAACTGTTTTTT. The J gene is TRBJ1-4, the V gene TRBV7-9, with 9 positions matching TRBD1. V lost 5 bases, J lost 4 bases, and 11 bases stayed unmatched. The germline V gene encodes CDR1 SEHNR and CDR2 FQNEAQ (reference sequence). The CDR3 spans 17 residues.

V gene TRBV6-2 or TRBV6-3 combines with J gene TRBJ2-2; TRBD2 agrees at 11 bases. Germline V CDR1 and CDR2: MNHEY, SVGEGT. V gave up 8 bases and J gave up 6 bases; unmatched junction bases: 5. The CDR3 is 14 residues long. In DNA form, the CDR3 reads TGTGCCAGCCTTAGCGGGGGGGCCCCCGGGGAGCTGTTTTTT. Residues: CASLSGGAPGELFF.

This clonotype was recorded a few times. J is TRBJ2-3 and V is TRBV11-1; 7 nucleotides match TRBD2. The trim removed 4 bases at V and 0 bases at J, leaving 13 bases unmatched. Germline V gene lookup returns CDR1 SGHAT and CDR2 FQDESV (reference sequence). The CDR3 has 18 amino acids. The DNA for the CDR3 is TGTGCCAGCAGCTCTCCCAGCGGGGCGGCGGCTAGCACAGATACGCAGTATTTT. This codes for CASSSPSGAAASTDTQYF.

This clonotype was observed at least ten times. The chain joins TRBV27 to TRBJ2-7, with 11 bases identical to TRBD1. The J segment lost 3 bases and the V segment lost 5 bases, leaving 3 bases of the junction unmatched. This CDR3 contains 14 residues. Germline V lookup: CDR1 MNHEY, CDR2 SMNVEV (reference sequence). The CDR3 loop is CASSLGQGGYEQYF. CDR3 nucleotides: TGTGCCAGCAGTCTGGGACAGGGGGGCTACGAGCAGTACTTC.

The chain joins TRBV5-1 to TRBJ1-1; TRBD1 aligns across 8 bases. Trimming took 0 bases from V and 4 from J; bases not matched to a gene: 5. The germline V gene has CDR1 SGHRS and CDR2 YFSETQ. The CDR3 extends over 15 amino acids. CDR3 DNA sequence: TGCGCCAGCAGCTTGGGGACAGGGTGGGGCACTGAAGCTTTCTTT. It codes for CASSLGTGWGTEAFF.

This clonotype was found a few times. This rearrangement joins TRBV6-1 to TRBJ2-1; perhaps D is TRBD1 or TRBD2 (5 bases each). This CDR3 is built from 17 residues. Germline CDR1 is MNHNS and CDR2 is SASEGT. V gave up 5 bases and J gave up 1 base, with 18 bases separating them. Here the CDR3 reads CASSRDPPSFSYNEQFF. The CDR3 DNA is TGTGCCAGCAGTAGGGACCCCCCCAGTTTTTCCTACAATGAGCAGTTCTTC.

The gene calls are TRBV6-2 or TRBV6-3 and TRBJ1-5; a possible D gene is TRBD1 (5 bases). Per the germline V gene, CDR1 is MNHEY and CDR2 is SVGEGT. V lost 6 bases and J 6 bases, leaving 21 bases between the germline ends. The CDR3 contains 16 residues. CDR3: CASRRPGTGHGQPQHF. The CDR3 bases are TGTGCCAGCAGGCGCCCCGGGACGGGGCACGGTCAGCCCCAGCATTTT.

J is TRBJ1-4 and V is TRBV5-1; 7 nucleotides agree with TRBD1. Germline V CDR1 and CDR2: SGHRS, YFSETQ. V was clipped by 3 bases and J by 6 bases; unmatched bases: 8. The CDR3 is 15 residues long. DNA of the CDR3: TGCGCCAGCAGCTGGGGGACAGTACTCGATGAAAAACTGTTTTTT. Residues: CASSWGTVLDEKLFF.

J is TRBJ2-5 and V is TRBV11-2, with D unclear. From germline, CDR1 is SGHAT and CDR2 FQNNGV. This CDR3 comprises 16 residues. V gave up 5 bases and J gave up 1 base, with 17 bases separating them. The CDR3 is CASSPDGPGPQETQYF. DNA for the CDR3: TGTGCCAGCAGCCCAGACGGGCCTGGGCCCCAAGAGACCCAGTACTTC.

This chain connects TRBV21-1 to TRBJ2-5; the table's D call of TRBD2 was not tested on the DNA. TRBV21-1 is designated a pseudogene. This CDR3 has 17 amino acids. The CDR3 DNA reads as TGTGCCAGCAGCAAACCTCCCCCGGACTATTTTCAAGAGACCCAGTACTTC. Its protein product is CASSKPPPDYFQETQYF.

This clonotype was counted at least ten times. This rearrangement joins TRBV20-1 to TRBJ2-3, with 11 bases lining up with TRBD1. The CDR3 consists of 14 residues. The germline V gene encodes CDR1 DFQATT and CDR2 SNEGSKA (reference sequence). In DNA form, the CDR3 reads TGCAGCGGACAGGGGGCAAGGGGCTGGGATACGCAGTATTTT. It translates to CSGQGARGWDTQYF.